The 31 T cell receptor beta chains reported below all come from one sample, sequenced in a study of memory CD8 T cells in hepatitis C reinfection. Libraries were prepared by immunoSEQ multiplex PCR; TCRdb keeps only in-frame clonotypes and omits some of them. The sample lists 50,000 or so clones; about nine tenths were seen once. Specified time point: pre-reinfection, 55 to 20 weeks before reinfection detection. TCR sequencing was done directly ex vivo on sorted cells, without expansion in vitro. Source material: naive CD8+ T cells sorted from blood. The origin of the receptors is a young man with hepatitis C virus infection.

V is TRBV7-3 and J is TRBJ2-1, with TRBD1 as a possible D gene (5 bases). CDR3 size: 15 residues. The germline CDR1 and CDR2 sequences are SGHTA and FQGTGA. V was cut by 4 bases and J by 5 bases, with 15 bases left in between. The CDR3 spells CASSWAGLGDNEQFF. Written as DNA, the CDR3 is TGTGCCAGCAGCTGGGCCGGGTTAGGGGACAATGAGCAGTTCTTC.

This chain uses TRBV5-6 with TRBJ2-7, with a possible D match to TRBD2 (6 bases). Germline-derived CDR1 and CDR2 are SGHDT and YYEEEE. CDR3 length equals 14 residues. The ends were cut back, 2 bases at V and 2 bases at J, with 11 bases in the middle. The CDR3 spells CASSFSSSAYEQYF. The CDR3 region has the DNA TGTGCCAGCAGCTTTTCCTCTAGCGCCTACGAGCAGTACTTC.

V gene TRBV6-5 combines with J gene TRBJ2-7, with a possible D match to TRBD2 (5 bases). V lost 2 bases and J 3 bases, leaving 17 bases between the germline ends. The CDR3 totals 16 residues. Germline assignment: CDR1 MNHEY and CDR2 SVGAGI. The CDR3 is CASSYGGSGGYYEQYF. The DNA of the CDR3 is TGTGCCAGCAGTTACGGCGGATCCGGAGGTTACTACGAGCAGTACTTC.

This chain connects TRBV15 to TRBJ2-3; maybe TRBD2 (5 bases). This CDR3 comprises 12 residues. Germline CDR1 LNHNV, CDR2 YYDKDF (reference sequence). V was pared by 5 bases and J by 8 bases, with 11 bases between. The chain's CDR3 is CATSPPGVTQYF. The CDR3, as DNA: TGTGCCACCAGCCCCCCCGGGGTTACGCAGTATTTT.

The rearrangement links TRBV2 to TRBJ2-7; tentative D call: TRBD2 (5 bases). The CDR3 spans 11 residues. In germline, CDR1 is SNHLY, CDR2 FYNNEI. V lost 10 bases to trimming and J lost 6 bases, with 13 bases between them. This CDR3 is CATQGGPEQYV. CDR3 coding DNA: TGTGCCACCCAAGGAGGCCCCGAGCAGTACGTC.

The rearrangement uses TRBV27 and TRBJ2-1; no firm D call. V lost 3 bases and J 15 bases, leaving 15 bases between the germline ends. Per germline, CDR1 MNHEY and CDR2 SMNVEV (reference sequence). This CDR3 comprises 12 residues. This CDR3 is CASSFTPPRLFF. The CDR3 nucleotides are TGTGCCAGCAGTTTCACTCCTCCTAGGCTGTTCTTC.

The table lists this clone with a count of one. The chain uses TRBV19 and TRBJ2-3; possible D gene TRBD2, 5 bases. V lost 3 bases to trimming and J lost 2 bases, with 15 bases between them. Germline values: CDR1 LNHDA, CDR2 SQIVND (reference sequence). The CDR3 totals 16 residues. The CDR3 is CASSIISGEYTDTQYF. The DNA for the CDR3 is TGTGCCAGTAGTATTATCAGCGGAGAATACACAGATACGCAGTATTTT. The complete variable domain, with remaining parts taken from reference TRBV19 and TRBJ2-3, reads DGGITQSPKYLFRKEGQNVTLSCEQNLNHDAMYWYRQDPGQGLRLIYYSQIVNDFQKGDIAEGYSVSREKKESFPLTVTSAQKNPTAFYLCASSIISGEYTDTQYFGPGTRLTVL.

V usage is TRBV4-1 and J usage is TRBJ2-4, with a weak D call TRBD2 (6 bases). The CDR3 has 16 amino acids. V lost 0 bases, J lost 9 bases, and 18 bases lay in between. Germline-derived CDR1 and CDR2 are MGHRA and YSYEKL. The CDR3 nucleotides are TGCGCCAGCAGCCAAGATGGGGCGGGGCCAGACGGCATTCAGTACTTC. Its translation is CASSQDGAGPDGIQYF.

V usage is TRBV6-4 and J usage is TRBJ2-1, with TRBD2 matching 7 bases. V lost 3 bases to trimming and J lost 9 bases; unmatched junction nucleotides: 5. The CDR3 covers 13 residues. Germline CDR1 and CDR2: MRHNA and SNTAGT. Here the CDR3 DNA reads TGTGCCAGCAGTGAAAGTCCGGGGGGTGAGCAGTTCTTC. It translates to CASSESPGGEQFF.

The chain uses TRBV19 and TRBJ1-1; TRBD1 matches 7 bases. Per germline, CDR1 LNHDA and CDR2 SQIVND (reference sequence). The V gene end was trimmed by 4 bases and the J gene end by 4 bases; junction bases not matched to a gene: 3. There are 13 residues in the CDR3. CDR3 bases: TGTGCCAGTAGTACCAGGGGGACCACTGAAGCTTTCTTT. It encodes CASSTRGTTEAFF.

The rearrangement links TRBV7-9 to TRBJ2-1; TRBD2 agrees at 9 bases. V shed 4 bases and J 9 bases; nucleotides not matched to a gene: 7. CDR1 and CDR2 (germline): SEHNR, FQNEAQ (reference sequence). CDR3 length: 14 residues. The CDR3 is CASSSGLAGGEQFF. DNA for the CDR3: TGTGCCAGCAGCTCGGGACTAGCCGGCGGTGAGCAGTTCTTC.

The chain is built from TRBV28 and TRBJ2-1, with TRBD1 as a possible D gene (6 bases). The CDR3 runs 14 residues. Trimming cost V 5 bases and J 4 bases, with 12 bases left between them. Germline assignment: CDR1 MDHEN and CDR2 SYDVKM. The CDR3 DNA is TGTGCCAGCAGTCCCTTGGACAGTTACAATGAGCAGTTCTTC. It translates to CASSPLDSYNEQFF. The full variable domain, completed using reference TRBV28 and TRBJ2-1, is DVKVTQSSRYLVKRTGEKVFLECVQDMDHENMFWYRQDPGLGLRLIYFSYDVKMKEKGDIPEGYSVSREKKERFSLILESASTNQTSMYLCASSPLDSYNEQFFGPGTRLTVL.

Details on this clone: Other DNA sequences from this sample encode an identical CDR3 as well. The CDR3 DNA reads as TGTGCCAGCAGTGGGGGAGGGGTTGACGAACCCCTCCACTTT. Translating it yields CASSGGGVDEPLHF. The chain joins TRBV6-5 to TRBJ1-6; TRBD1 is a possible D gene (5 bases). The germline CDR1 and CDR2 sequences are MNHEY and SVGAGI. CDR3 length: 14 amino acids. V was cut by 5 bases and J by 12 bases, with 17 bases left in between.

This chain uses TRBV10-3 with TRBJ2-2; TRBD1 matches 7 bases. Germline assignment: CDR1 ENHRY and CDR2 SYGVKD. V was pared by 4 bases and J by 3 bases, with 5 bases of the junction left unmatched. CDR3 size: 15 residues. The CDR3 nucleotides read TGTGCCATCAGTGGAGGGGGCGCAGACACCGGGGAGCTGTTTTTT. Protein product: CAISGGGADTGELFF.

The rearrangement uses TRBV9 and TRBJ2-1; D might be TRBD1 (7 bases). Germline V gives CDR1 SGDLS, CDR2 YYNGEE. The CDR3 has 12 residues. Between the trimmed V and J ends, which lost 3 bases and 9 bases, there was a span of 10 bases. The CDR3 region has the DNA TGTGCCAGCAGCGCGCAGGGGGGTGAGCAGTTCTTC. It codes for CASSAQGGEQFF.

This clone was seen a single time. This chain links TRBV15 with TRBJ2-1; possible D gene TRBD2, 6 bases. There are 16 residues in the CDR3. V lost 5 bases, J lost 1 base, and 15 bases lay in between. CDR1 LNHNV and CDR2 YYDKDF come from the germline V gene (reference sequence). For the CDR3, the DNA is TGTGCCACCAGCGGCGGGGTCAGGGAATCCTACAATGAGCAGTTCTTC. It specifies CATSGGVRESYNEQFF.

The chain couples TRBV6-6 to TRBJ2-3; 7 bases are shared with TRBD2. This CDR3 contains 12 residues. The germline V gene has CDR1 MNHNY and CDR2 SVGAGI (reference sequence). This CDR3 is CASSGVTDTQYF. CDR3 nucleotides: TGTGCTTCTAGCGGCGTCACAGATACGCAGTATTTT.

CDR3 DNA: TGTGCCAGTAGTGGACTAGATGGGACAGATACGCAGTATTTT. Its protein is CASSGLDGTDTQYF. V usage is TRBV19 and J usage is TRBJ2-3, with 7 bases lining up with TRBD2. This CDR3 is 14 amino acids long. Looked up from germline, CDR1 is LNHDA and CDR2 is SQIVND (reference sequence). J lost 3 bases, V lost 5 bases, and 5 bases had no gene match. Filled out from reference TRBV19 and TRBJ2-3, the complete variable domain reads DGGITQSPKYLFRKEGQNVTLSCEQNLNHDAMYWYRQDPGQGLRLIYYSQIVNDFQKGDIAEGYSVSREKKESFPLTVTSAQKNPTAFYLCASSGLDGTDTQYFGPGTRLTVL.

The chain is built from TRBV5-1 and TRBJ2-1; 11 nucleotides match TRBD2. V lost 4 bases to trimming and J lost 7 bases; unmatched junction nucleotides: 7. The CDR3 is 15 amino acids. Germline assignment: CDR1 SGHRS and CDR2 YFSETQ. The CDR3, as DNA: TGCGCCAGCAGCACCGGGACTAGCGGCCGTAATGAGCAGTTCTTC. This encodes CASSTGTSGRNEQFF.

This chain uses TRBV6-5 with TRBJ1-1, with TRBD1 matching over 7 bases. This CDR3 is 16 amino acids long. Germline CDR1 MNHEY, CDR2 SVGAGI. V shed 2 bases and J 4 bases; nucleotides not matched to a gene: 10. The CDR3, as DNA: TGTGCCAGCAGTTACAGCCGAAGCCAGGGGGGCACTGAAGCTTTCTTT. This encodes CASSYSRSQGGTEAFF.

The chain has TRBV5-1 and TRBJ2-7; possibly TRBD2 for D (5 bases). The V and J ends lost 2 bases and 3 bases respectively, with 12 bases between them. The CDR3 length is 14 residues. Germline values: CDR1 SGHRS, CDR2 YFSETQ. CDR3 loop: CASSLRASYYEQYV. CDR3 sequence (DNA): TGCGCCAGCAGCTTACGTGCTAGCTACTACGAGCAGTACGTC.

The chain uses TRBV23-1 and TRBJ1-6, with D hard to call. TRBV23-1 is filed as an ORF, its function uncertain. Trimming shortened V by 2 bases and J by 9 bases, and 23 bases separated the two germline ends. The CDR3 contains 18 residues. CDR3 nucleotides: TGCGCCAGCAGTCAACCGCCCCTTGGTAAGAGGCTCGGTTCACCCCTCCACTTT. This translates into CASSQPPLGKRLGSPLHF.

This clone was detected only once. V usage is TRBV19 and J usage is TRBJ2-2, with 9 nucleotides matching TRBD2. CDR3 length: 16 residues. CDR1 LNHDA and CDR2 SQIVND come from the germline V gene (reference sequence). V gave up 11 bases and J gave up 0 bases; unmatched junction bases: 10. The CDR3 loop reads CAARELAGANTGELFF. For the CDR3, the DNA is TGTGCCGCCCGCGAACTAGCGGGCGCGAACACCGGGGAGCTGTTTTTT.

The rearrangement uses TRBV27 and TRBJ2-5; the match to TRBD2 covers 9 bases. Per germline, CDR1 MNHEY and CDR2 SMNVEV (reference sequence). CDR3 length: 16 amino acids. J lost 9 bases, V lost 0 bases, and 11 bases had no gene match. The CDR3 DNA is TGTGCCAGCAGTTTATCTGGTAGCGGGAGAGTCGGGGCCCAGTACTTC. Translating gives CASSLSGSGRVGAQYF.

The V and J genes are TRBV7-9 and TRBJ1-2; 7 positions match TRBD1. Per the germline V gene, CDR1 is SEHNR and CDR2 is FQNEAQ (reference sequence). The V and J ends lost 1 base and 8 bases, in that order; junction bases with no gene match: 13. The length of the CDR3 is 16 residues. The CDR3 here is CASSLGPGGHLSGYTF. The CDR3 DNA sequence: TGTGCCAGCAGCTTAGGGCCAGGGGGGCACCTCTCGGGCTACACCTTC.

Concerning this clone itself: Other nucleotide sequences from this sample produce the same CDR3. The V call is TRBV19, the J call TRBJ2-7; TRBD2 agrees at 8 bases. CDR3 length: 14 amino acids. Germline trimming cut 3 bases from V and 0 bases from J; bases unmatched to any gene: 1. CDR1 is LNHDA and CDR2 is SQIVND in the germline V gene (reference sequence). CDR3 DNA sequence: TGTGCCAGTAGTATTGGGACTAGCTCCTACGAGCAGTACTTC. Protein sequence: CASSIGTSSYEQYF.

The chain carries TRBV27 and TRBJ1-2, with 10 bases matching TRBD1. CDR3 length: 17 amino acids. Germline lookup yields CDR1 MNHEY and CDR2 SMNVEV (reference sequence). The V and J ends lost 4 bases and 4 bases, in that order; junction bases with no gene match: 12. CDR3 in amino acids: CASSSSRDRGLFYGYTF. In DNA, the CDR3 is TGTGCCAGCAGTTCATCCCGGGACAGGGGTCTATTCTATGGCTACACCTTC.

The rearrangement joins TRBV6-5 to TRBJ2-1, with D perhaps matching TRBD1 (6 bases). V was trimmed by 6 bases and J by 1 base, leaving 13 bases between them. Germline CDR1 is MNHEY and CDR2 is SVGAGI. The CDR3 is 15 residues long. The chain's CDR3 is CASSSEGVSYNEQFF. The CDR3 region has the DNA TGTGCCAGCAGCTCTGAGGGGGTATCCTACAATGAGCAGTTCTTC.

The chain combines TRBV21-1 with TRBJ2-5; TRBD2 is the table's D call, not checked against the DNA. TRBV21-1 is a documented pseudogene. The CDR3 consists of 19 residues. CDR3: CASIKHTGGSGGAGGTQYF. The DNA of the CDR3 is TGTGCCAGCATAAAACATACGGGGGGTAGCGGGGGAGCCGGGGGGACCCAGTACTTC.

The CDR3 coding sequence is TGCAGCGTCGAACCCGGGGATAACTATGGCTACACCTTC. It translates to CSVEPGDNYGYTF. This chain uses TRBV29-1 with TRBJ1-2, with D hard to call. Trimming cost V 6 bases and J 1 base, with 12 bases left between them. Germline-derived CDR1 and CDR2 are SQVTM and ANQGSEA. This CDR3 spans 13 amino acids.

J is TRBJ1-1 and V is TRBV7-9, with 11 nucleotides matching TRBD1. V trimming: 5 bases; J trimming: 4 bases; junction bases outside the gene matches: 6. From germline, CDR1 is SEHNR and CDR2 FQNEAQ (reference sequence). There are 15 residues in the CDR3. CDR3 sequence reads: CASSATGTGGTEAFF. The CDR3 nucleotides read TGTGCCAGCAGCGCGACCGGGACAGGGGGCACTGAAGCTTTCTTT.